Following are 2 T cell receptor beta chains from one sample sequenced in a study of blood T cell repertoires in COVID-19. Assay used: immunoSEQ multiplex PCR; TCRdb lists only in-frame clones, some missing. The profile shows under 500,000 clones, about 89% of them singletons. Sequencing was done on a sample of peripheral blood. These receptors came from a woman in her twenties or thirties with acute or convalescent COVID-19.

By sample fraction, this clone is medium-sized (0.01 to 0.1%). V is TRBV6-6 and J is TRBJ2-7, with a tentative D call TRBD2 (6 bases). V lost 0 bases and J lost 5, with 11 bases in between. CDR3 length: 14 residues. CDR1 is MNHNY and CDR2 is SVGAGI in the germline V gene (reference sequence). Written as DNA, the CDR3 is TGTGCCAGCAGTTACTCGGCGGGGCCCAACGAGCAGTACTTC. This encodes CASSYSAGPNEQYF.

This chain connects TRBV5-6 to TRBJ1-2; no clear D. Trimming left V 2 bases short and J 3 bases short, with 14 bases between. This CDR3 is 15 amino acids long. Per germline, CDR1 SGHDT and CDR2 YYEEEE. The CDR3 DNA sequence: TGTGCCAGCAGCTTTTCATGGAGGCGGGACTATGGCTACACCTTC. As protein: CASSFSWRRDYGYTF. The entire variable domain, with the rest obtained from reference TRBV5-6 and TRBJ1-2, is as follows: DAGVTQSPTHLIKTRGQQVTLRCSPKSGHDTVSWYQQALGQGPQFIFQYYEEEERQRGNFPDRFSGHQFPNYSSELNVNALLLGDSALYLCASSFSWRRDYGYTFGSGTRLTVV.